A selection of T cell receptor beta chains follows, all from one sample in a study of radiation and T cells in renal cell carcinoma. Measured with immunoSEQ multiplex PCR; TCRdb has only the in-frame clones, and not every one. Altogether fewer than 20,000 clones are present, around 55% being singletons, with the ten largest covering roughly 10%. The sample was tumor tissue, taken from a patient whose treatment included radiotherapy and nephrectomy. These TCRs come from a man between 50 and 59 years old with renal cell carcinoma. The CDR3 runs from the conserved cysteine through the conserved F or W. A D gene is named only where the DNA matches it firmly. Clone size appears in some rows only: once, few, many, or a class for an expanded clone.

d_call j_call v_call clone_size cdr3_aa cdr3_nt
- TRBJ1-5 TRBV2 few CASSEGRLMPGPQHF TGTGCCAGCAGTGAGGGGAGGCTGATGCCAGGGCCCCAGCATTTT
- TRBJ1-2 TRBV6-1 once CASSPTLGSLRGYTF TGTGCCAGCAGCCCCACGCTAGGGAGTTTACGGGGCTACACCTTC
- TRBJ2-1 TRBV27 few CASSHTSMFGQFF TGTGCCAGCAGCCACACTTCTATGTTTGGGCAGTTCTTC
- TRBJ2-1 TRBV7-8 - CASSQGPSSYNEQFF TGTGCCAGCAGCCAAGGGCCTAGCTCCTACAATGAGCAGTTCTTC
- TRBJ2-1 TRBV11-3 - CASSSKGPSEQFF TGTGCCAGCAGCTCCAAAGGGCCCAGTGAGCAGTTCTTC
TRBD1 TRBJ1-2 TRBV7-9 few CASSLYAGGGYGYTF TGTGCCAGCAGCTTATATGCAGGGGGCGGCTATGGCTACACCTTC
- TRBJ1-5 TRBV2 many CASRPGSGGQPQHF TGTGCCAGCAGGCCGGGGTCCGGGGGTCAGCCCCAGCATTTT
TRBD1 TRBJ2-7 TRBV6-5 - CASSSGTGPASVHF TGTGCCAGCAGTTCCGGGACAGGACCCGCCTCAGTGCACTTC
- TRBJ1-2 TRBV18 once CASSPPAKANGYTF TGTGCCAGCTCACCACCGGCAAAAGCAAACGGCTACACCTTC
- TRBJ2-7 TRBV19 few CASSIVGGYEQYF TGTGCCAGTAGTATAGTGGGCGGCTACGAGCAGTACTTC
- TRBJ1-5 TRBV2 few CASSLSRAGNQPQHF TGTGCCAGCAGTTTATCCAGGGCAGGCAATCAGCCCCAGCATTTT
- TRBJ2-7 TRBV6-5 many CASGSDSYEQYF TGTGCCAGCGGTAGTGATTCCTACGAGCAGTACTTC
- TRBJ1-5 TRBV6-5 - CASSSYRTASNQPQHF TGTGCCAGCAGTTCCTATAGGACAGCGAGCAATCAGCCCCAGCATTTT
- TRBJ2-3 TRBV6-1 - CASATEYASTDTQYF TGTGCCAGTGCTACCGAGTACGCTAGCACAGATACGCAGTATTTT
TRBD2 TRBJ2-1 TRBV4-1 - CASSQFRAGGKNEQFF TGCGCCAGCAGCCAATTTCGAGCGGGGGGCAAGAATGAGCAGTTCTTC
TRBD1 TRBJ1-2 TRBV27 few CASSSGGSGYTF TGTGCCAGCAGTTCAGGGGGCAGTGGCTACACCTTC
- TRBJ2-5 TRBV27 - CASSLHGQGVKTQYF TGTGCCAGCAGTTTACACGGGCAGGGTGTAAAGACCCAGTACTTC
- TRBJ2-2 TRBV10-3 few CAISEWGPSGTGELFF TGTGCCATCAGTGAATGGGGACCCAGTGGCACCGGGGAGCTGTTTTTT
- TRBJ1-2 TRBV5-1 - CASSGDGAAGYTF TGCGCCAGCAGCGGAGACGGGGCAGCTGGCTACACCTTC
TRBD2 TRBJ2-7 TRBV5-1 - CASSRRLAGGVEQYF TGCGCCAGCAGCCGCAGACTAGCGGGAGGGGTCGAGCAGTACTTC
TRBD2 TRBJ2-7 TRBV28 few CASSFVSGGNYEQYF TGTGCCAGCAGTTTTGTGAGCGGGGGAAACTACGAGCAGTACTTC
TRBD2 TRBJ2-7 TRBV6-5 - CASSYSVSSGRNEQYF TGTGCCAGCAGTTACTCGGTCTCTAGCGGGAGGAACGAGCAGTACTTC
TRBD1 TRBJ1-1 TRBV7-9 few CASRQRDRGFGTEAFF TGTGCCAGCAGACAACGGGACAGGGGTTTCGGCACTGAAGCTTTCTTT
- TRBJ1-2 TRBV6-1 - CASSLQQGNYGYTF TGTGCCAGCAGTTTACAACAGGGTAACTATGGCTACACCTTC
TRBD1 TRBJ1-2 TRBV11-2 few CASSLGGQGYGYTF TGTGCCAGCAGCTTAGGGGGACAGGGCTATGGCTACACCTTC
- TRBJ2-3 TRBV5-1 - CASRPTGEGTDTQYF TGCGCCAGCAGGCCTACAGGGGAGGGGACAGATACGCAGTATTTT
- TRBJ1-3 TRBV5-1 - CASSLGYRASGNTIYF TGCGCCAGCAGCTTGGGATACAGGGCATCTGGAAACACCATATATTTT
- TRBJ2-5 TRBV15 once CATGAVWGVQETQYF TGCGCCACCGGGGCAGTATGGGGGGTCCAAGAGACCCAGTACTTC
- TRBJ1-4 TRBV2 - CASSGGLNEKLFF TGTGCCAGCAGTGGGGGCCTCAATGAAAAACTGTTTTTT
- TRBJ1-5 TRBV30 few CAWSTAVYSNQPQHF TGTGCCTGGAGTACGGCCGTTTATAGCAATCAGCCCCAGCATTTT
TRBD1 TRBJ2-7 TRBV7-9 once CASSQGQNYEQYF TGTGCCAGCAGCCAGGGACAGAATTACGAGCAGTACTTC
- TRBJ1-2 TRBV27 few CASRTGAYGYTF TGTGCCAGCAGAACAGGAGCCTATGGCTACACCTTC